These T cell receptor beta chains were read from a single sample in a study of OX40 agonist ivuxolimab in advanced cancers. Method: immunoSEQ multiplex PCR; TCRdb's copy keeps in-frame clones and lacks some. The sample lists tens of thousands of clones; 90% to 95% were seen once. This specimen consisted of CD4+ or CD8+ T cells sorted from blood, obtained in a trial of the OX40 agonist ivuxolimab. The receptor set was obtained from an adult with an advanced solid tumor such as melanoma, head and neck, liver or kidney cancer. The CDR3 runs from the conserved cysteine through the conserved F or W. D genes are given only for firm matches. Some rows mark clone size as missing; the rest say once, few, many or name a class of expanded clone.

clone size: NA; J gene: TRBJ2-7; D gene: NA; V gene: TRBV28; CDR3 protein: CASSWGRTSSGYEQYF; CDR3 DNA: TGTGCCAGCAGTTGGGGTAGAACCTCGTCGGGCTACGAGCAGTACTTC
clone size: once; J gene: TRBJ1-5; D gene: NA; V gene: TRBV10-3; CDR3 protein: CAISEPTESNQPQHF; CDR3 DNA: TGTGCCATCAGTGAGCCCACAGAAAGCAATCAGCCCCAGCATTTT
clone size: NA; J gene: TRBJ1-2; D gene: NA; V gene: TRBV7-9; CDR3 protein: CASSLAIDDANYGYTF; CDR3 DNA: TGTGCCAGCAGCTTAGCGATCGACGACGCTAACTATGGCTACACCTTC
clone size: NA; J gene: TRBJ1-3; D gene: NA; V gene: TRBV29-1; CDR3 protein: CSVEGSSGNTIYF; CDR3 DNA: TGCAGCGTTGAAGGGAGCTCTGGAAACACCATATATTTT
clone size: NA; J gene: TRBJ2-3; D gene: NA; V gene: TRBV9; CDR3 protein: CASSAYRYTDTQYF; CDR3 DNA: TGTGCCAGCAGCGCCTACAGGTACACAGATACGCAGTATTTT
clone size: NA; J gene: TRBJ1-1; D gene: NA; V gene: TRBV7-6; CDR3 protein: CASSLGGFTEAFF; CDR3 DNA: TGTGCCAGCAGCTTGGGGGGATTCACTGAAGCTTTCTTT
clone size: once; J gene: TRBJ1-1; D gene: TRBD1; V gene: TRBV28; CDR3 protein: CASSPGQENTEAFF; CDR3 DNA: TGTGCCAGCAGTCCGGGACAGGAGAACACTGAAGCTTTCTTT
clone size: NA; J gene: TRBJ1-2; D gene: TRBD1; V gene: TRBV19; CDR3 protein: CASSPTTGYSGYTF; CDR3 DNA: TGTGCCAGTAGTCCTACGACAGGGTATTCTGGCTACACCTTC
clone size: NA; J gene: TRBJ2-6; D gene: NA; V gene: TRBV28; CDR3 protein: CASSFLGNSGANVLTF; CDR3 DNA: TGTGCCAGCAGTTTCCTCGGGAATTCAGGGGCCAACGTCCTGACTTTC
clone size: NA; J gene: TRBJ2-7; D gene: TRBD1; V gene: TRBV4-3; CDR3 protein: CASSQEGQGIHEQYF; CDR3 DNA: TGCGCCAGCAGCCAAGAGGGACAGGGGATTCACGAGCAGTACTTC
clone size: NA; J gene: TRBJ1-5; D gene: NA; V gene: TRBV25-1; CDR3 protein: CASSDLGGNQPQHF; CDR3 DNA: TGTGCCAGCAGTGATTTAGGGGGGAATCAGCCCCAGCATTTT
clone size: few; J gene: TRBJ2-7; D gene: TRBD1; V gene: TRBV27; CDR3 protein: CASSFSGTGGYEQYF; CDR3 DNA: TGTGCCAGCAGTTTTTCCGGGACAGGGGGGTACGAGCAGTACTTC
clone size: NA; J gene: TRBJ2-7; D gene: NA; V gene: TRBV11-2; CDR3 protein: CASSLDQVLLAYEQYF; CDR3 DNA: TGTGCCAGCAGCTTAGATCAGGTACTCCTGGCCTACGAGCAGTACTTC
clone size: NA; J gene: TRBJ1-1; D gene: NA; V gene: TRBV7-3; CDR3 protein: CASSLGMNTEAFF; CDR3 DNA: TGTGCCAGCAGCCTCGGGATGAACACTGAAGCTTTCTTT
clone size: few; J gene: TRBJ1-1; D gene: NA; V gene: TRBV5-8; CDR3 protein: CASSFRELYTEAFF; CDR3 DNA: TGTGCCAGCAGCTTTAGGGAATTGTACACTGAAGCTTTCTTT
clone size: NA; J gene: TRBJ2-2; D gene: NA; V gene: TRBV19; CDR3 protein: CASSISGELFF; CDR3 DNA: TGTGCCAGTAGTATCTCCGGGGAGCTGTTTTTT
clone size: NA; J gene: TRBJ2-7; D gene: TRBD2; V gene: TRBV27; CDR3 protein: CASRAYGLASEQYF; CDR3 DNA: TGTGCCAGCAGGGCCTACGGACTAGCGAGCGAGCAGTACTTC
clone size: NA; J gene: TRBJ1-5; D gene: NA; V gene: TRBV6-1; CDR3 protein: CASSEWEVWSNQPQHF; CDR3 DNA: TGTGCCAGCAGTGAATGGGAGGTCTGGAGCAATCAGCCCCAGCATTTT
clone size: NA; J gene: TRBJ2-7; D gene: NA; V gene: TRBV6-4; CDR3 protein: CASSERDSSYEQYF; CDR3 DNA: TGTGCCAGCAGCGAGCGGGACAGCTCCTACGAGCAGTACTTC
clone size: NA; J gene: TRBJ1-2; D gene: NA; V gene: TRBV4-2; CDR3 protein: CASSHPVPGADGYTF; CDR3 DNA: TGTGCCAGCAGCCACCCGGTGCCGGGGGCGGATGGCTACACCTTC
clone size: NA; J gene: TRBJ2-3; D gene: TRBD1; V gene: TRBV27; CDR3 protein: CASRSDRGSADTQYF; CDR3 DNA: TGTGCCAGCAGGTCCGACAGGGGTTCGGCAGATACGCAGTATTTT
clone size: NA; J gene: TRBJ2-1; D gene: NA; V gene: TRBV4-1; CDR3 protein: CASSQVYSGYNEQFF; CDR3 DNA: TGCGCCAGCAGCCAAGTATATAGCGGATACAATGAGCAGTTCTTC
clone size: NA; J gene: TRBJ1-5; D gene: TRBD1; V gene: TRBV10-3; CDR3 protein: CAIGTGNQPQHF; CDR3 DNA: TGTGCCATCGGGACAGGGAATCAGCCCCAGCATTTT
clone size: NA; J gene: TRBJ1-6; D gene: NA; V gene: TRBV5-1; CDR3 protein: CASTPKGQGWESPLHF; CDR3 DNA: TGCGCCAGCACCCCTAAGGGTCAGGGGTGGGAATCACCCCTCCACTTT
clone size: NA; J gene: TRBJ2-2; D gene: TRBD2; V gene: TRBV19; CDR3 protein: CASSLGTSGSLANTGELFF; CDR3 DNA: TGTGCCAGTAGTCTCGGGACTAGCGGGAGCCTCGCGAACACCGGGGAGCTGTTTTTT
clone size: NA; J gene: TRBJ1-1; D gene: NA; V gene: TRBV4-1; CDR3 protein: CASSRAGGAGEAFF; CDR3 DNA: TGCGCCAGCAGCCGTGCTGGGGGCGCGGGTGAAGCTTTCTTT
clone size: NA; J gene: TRBJ2-1; D gene: NA; V gene: TRBV11-3; CDR3 protein: CASSLVPVNEQFF; CDR3 DNA: TGTGCCAGCAGCTTAGTTCCTGTCAATGAGCAGTTCTTC
clone size: NA; J gene: TRBJ2-7; D gene: NA; V gene: TRBV19; CDR3 protein: CASSIVLRGSYEQYF; CDR3 DNA: TGTGCCAGTAGTATCGTTTTGAGGGGATCCTACGAGCAGTACTTC
clone size: NA; J gene: TRBJ2-3; D gene: TRBD2; V gene: TRBV6-1; CDR3 protein: CASSEGAGGASTDTQYF; CDR3 DNA: TGTGCCAGCAGTGAAGGAGCGGGAGGGGCTAGCACAGATACGCAGTATTTT
clone size: NA; J gene: TRBJ2-7; D gene: TRBD2; V gene: TRBV4-1; CDR3 protein: CASSQDWLAEAYEQYF; CDR3 DNA: TGCGCCAGCAGCCAAGATTGGCTAGCGGAGGCCTACGAGCAGTACTTC
clone size: NA; J gene: TRBJ1-1; D gene: NA; V gene: TRBV7-9; CDR3 protein: CASSFGGDTEAFF; CDR3 DNA: TGTGCCAGCAGCTTTGGAGGGGACACTGAAGCTTTCTTT
clone size: NA; J gene: TRBJ2-2; D gene: NA; V gene: TRBV5-6; CDR3 protein: CASSLTGVNTGELFF; CDR3 DNA: TGTGCCAGCAGCTTAACAGGAGTGAACACCGGGGAGCTGTTTTTT
clone size: NA; J gene: TRBJ2-1; D gene: TRBD2; V gene: TRBV4-3; CDR3 protein: CASSQEGISGRDEQFF; CDR3 DNA: TGCGCCAGCAGCCAAGAGGGTATTAGCGGGAGAGATGAGCAGTTCTTC
clone size: NA; J gene: TRBJ2-7; D gene: NA; V gene: TRBV7-8; CDR3 protein: CASSLEIGGPYEQYF; CDR3 DNA: TGTGCCAGCAGCTTAGAGATAGGGGGACCCTACGAGCAGTACTTC
clone size: NA; J gene: TRBJ1-1; D gene: TRBD1; V gene: TRBV7-6; CDR3 protein: CASSSDDRGAEAFF; CDR3 DNA: TGTGCCAGCAGCTCCGACGACAGGGGGGCTGAAGCTTTCTTT
clone size: NA; J gene: TRBJ1-1; D gene: NA; V gene: TRBV6-5; CDR3 protein: CASTLQPTGTEAFF; CDR3 DNA: TGTGCCAGCACCTTACAGCCCACGGGCACTGAAGCTTTCTTT
clone size: NA; J gene: TRBJ2-7; D gene: NA; V gene: TRBV27; CDR3 protein: CASSLDGSQRREQYF; CDR3 DNA: TGTGCCAGCAGTCTGGACGGGAGCCAGAGACGGGAGCAGTACTTC
clone size: once; J gene: TRBJ2-1; D gene: NA; V gene: TRBV5-4; CDR3 protein: CASSLYGEQFF; CDR3 DNA: TGTGCCAGCAGCTTATATGGGGAGCAGTTCTTC
clone size: NA; J gene: TRBJ2-2; D gene: NA; V gene: TRBV7-9; CDR3 protein: CASSDGARVDGELFF; CDR3 DNA: TGTGCCAGCAGCGACGGGGCCAGGGTGGACGGGGAGCTGTTTTTT
clone size: NA; J gene: TRBJ1-5; D gene: NA; V gene: TRBV19; CDR3 protein: CASSVTGYQPQHF; CDR3 DNA: TGTGCCAGTAGTGTTACAGGGTATCAGCCCCAGCATTTT
clone size: NA; J gene: TRBJ1-2; D gene: NA; V gene: TRBV9; CDR3 protein: CASSFGETGLYGYTF; CDR3 DNA: TGTGCCAGCAGCTTTGGGGAGACAGGTCTCTATGGCTACACCTTC
clone size: NA; J gene: TRBJ1-1; D gene: NA; V gene: TRBV19; CDR3 protein: CASSIGRGNTEAFF; CDR3 DNA: TGTGCCAGTAGTATAGGGCGGGGAAACACTGAAGCTTTCTTT
clone size: NA; J gene: TRBJ2-1; D gene: NA; V gene: TRBV2; CDR3 protein: CASITKSSYNEQFF; CDR3 DNA: TGTGCCAGCATTACCAAGAGCTCCTACAATGAGCAGTTCTTC
clone size: NA; J gene: TRBJ1-1; D gene: NA; V gene: TRBV9; CDR3 protein: CASSDPRDTAGATEAFF; CDR3 DNA: TGTGCCAGCAGCGACCCCCGGGACACCGCCGGGGCCACTGAAGCTTTCTTT